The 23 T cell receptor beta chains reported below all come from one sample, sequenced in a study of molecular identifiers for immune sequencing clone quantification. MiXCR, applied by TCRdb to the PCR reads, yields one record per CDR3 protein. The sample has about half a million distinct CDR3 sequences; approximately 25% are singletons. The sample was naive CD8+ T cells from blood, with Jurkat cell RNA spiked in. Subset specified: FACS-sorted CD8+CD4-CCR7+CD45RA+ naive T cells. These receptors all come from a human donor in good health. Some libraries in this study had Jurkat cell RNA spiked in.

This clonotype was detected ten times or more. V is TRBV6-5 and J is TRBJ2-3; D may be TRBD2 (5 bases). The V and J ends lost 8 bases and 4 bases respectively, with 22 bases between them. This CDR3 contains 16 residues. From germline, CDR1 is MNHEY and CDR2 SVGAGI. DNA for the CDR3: TGTGCCAGCTCCCCTGGGGTAGCGCTTATCGCAGATACGCAGTATTTT. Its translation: CASSPGVALIADTQYF.

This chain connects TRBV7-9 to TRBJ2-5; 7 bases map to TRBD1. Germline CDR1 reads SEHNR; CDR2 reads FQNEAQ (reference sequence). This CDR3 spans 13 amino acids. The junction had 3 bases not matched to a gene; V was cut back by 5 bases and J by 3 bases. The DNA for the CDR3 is TGTGCCAGCAGCCCGGACAGGAAAGAGACCCAGTACTTC. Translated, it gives CASSPDRKETQYF.

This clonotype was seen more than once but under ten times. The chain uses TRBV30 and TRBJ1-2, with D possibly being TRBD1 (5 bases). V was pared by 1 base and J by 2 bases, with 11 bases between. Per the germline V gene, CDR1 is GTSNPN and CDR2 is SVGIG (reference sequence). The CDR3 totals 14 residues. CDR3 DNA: TGTGCCTGGAGTGAGGCAGGGATCAACTATGGCTACACCTTC. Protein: CAWSEAGINYGYTF.

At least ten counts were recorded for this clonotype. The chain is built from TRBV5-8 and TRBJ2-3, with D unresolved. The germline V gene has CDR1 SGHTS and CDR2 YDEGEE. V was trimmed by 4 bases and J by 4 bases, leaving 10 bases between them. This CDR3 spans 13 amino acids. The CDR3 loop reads CASSLPSADTQYF. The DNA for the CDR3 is TGTGCCAGCAGCCTCCCCAGCGCAGATACGCAGTATTTT. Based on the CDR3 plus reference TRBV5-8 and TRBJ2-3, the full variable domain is EAGVTQSPTHLIKTRGQQATLRCSPISGHTSVYWYQQALGLGLQFLLWYDEGEERNRGNFPPRFSGRQFPNYSSELNVNALELEDSALYLCASSLPSADTQYFGPGTRLTVL.

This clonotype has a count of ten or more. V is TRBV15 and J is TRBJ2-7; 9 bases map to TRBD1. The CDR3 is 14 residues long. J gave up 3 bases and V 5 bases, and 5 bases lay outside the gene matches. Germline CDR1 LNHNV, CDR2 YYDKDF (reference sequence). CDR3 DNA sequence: TGTGCCACCAGCGAGACAGGGGGTTTCTACGAGCAGTACTTC. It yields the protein CATSETGGFYEQYF.

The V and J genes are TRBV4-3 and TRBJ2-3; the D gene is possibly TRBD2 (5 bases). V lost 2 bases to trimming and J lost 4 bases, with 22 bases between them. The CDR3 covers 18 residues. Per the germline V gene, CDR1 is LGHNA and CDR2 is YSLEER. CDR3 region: CASSQKRLGPASPDTQYF. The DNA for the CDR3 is TGCGCCAGCAGCCAAAAAAGGCTCGGTCCCGCTAGCCCAGATACGCAGTATTTT.

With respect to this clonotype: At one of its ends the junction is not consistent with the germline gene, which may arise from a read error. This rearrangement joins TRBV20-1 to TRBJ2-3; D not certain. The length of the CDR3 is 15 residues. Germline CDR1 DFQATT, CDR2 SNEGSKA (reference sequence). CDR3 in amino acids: CSARDLTSSIDAQYF. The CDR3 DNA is TGCAGTGCTAGAGACTTAACCAGCAGCATAGATGCGCAGTATTTT.

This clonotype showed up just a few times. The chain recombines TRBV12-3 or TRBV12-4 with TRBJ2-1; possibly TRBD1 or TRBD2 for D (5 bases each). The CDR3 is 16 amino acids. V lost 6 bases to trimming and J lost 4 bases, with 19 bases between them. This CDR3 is CASSPRGMGEYNEQFF. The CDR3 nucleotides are TGTGCCAGCAGCCCTCGGGGCATGGGGGAATACAATGAGCAGTTCTTC.

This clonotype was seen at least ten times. CDR3 coding DNA: TGTGCCAGCAGTTTAGGGAGAAACAATCAGCCCCAGCATTTT. It specifies CASSLGRNNQPQHF. The chain has TRBV28 and TRBJ1-5; D is ambiguous. From germline, CDR1 is MDHEN and CDR2 SYDVKM. Trimming stripped 2 bases from V and 3 bases from J, with 8 bases between. CDR3 length equals 14 residues.

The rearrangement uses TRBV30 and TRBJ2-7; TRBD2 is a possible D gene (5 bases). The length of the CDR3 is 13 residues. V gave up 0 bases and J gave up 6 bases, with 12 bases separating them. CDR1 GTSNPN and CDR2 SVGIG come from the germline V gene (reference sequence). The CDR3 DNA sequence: TGTGCCTGGAGTGTGACTACCACCGGCGAGCAGTACTTC. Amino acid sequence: CAWSVTTTGEQYF.

In DNA, the CDR3 is TGTGCCAGTAGCAGGGGGCCGCTGGATACGCAGTATTTT. Translation: CASSRGPLDTQYF. The V and J genes are TRBV19 and TRBJ2-3, with 8 bases aligning to TRBD1. CDR3 length equals 13 residues. CDR1 LNHDA and CDR2 SQIVND come from the germline V gene (reference sequence). V shed 6 bases and J 6 bases; nucleotides not matched to a gene: 5.

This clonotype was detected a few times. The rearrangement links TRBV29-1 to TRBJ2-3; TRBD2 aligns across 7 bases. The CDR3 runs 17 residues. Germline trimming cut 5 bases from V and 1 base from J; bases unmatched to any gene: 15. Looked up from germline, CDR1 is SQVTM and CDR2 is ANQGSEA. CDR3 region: CSVCPRSGGRGTDTQYF. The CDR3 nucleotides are TGCAGCGTTTGCCCCCGGTCTGGCGGGAGAGGCACAGATACGCAGTATTTT.

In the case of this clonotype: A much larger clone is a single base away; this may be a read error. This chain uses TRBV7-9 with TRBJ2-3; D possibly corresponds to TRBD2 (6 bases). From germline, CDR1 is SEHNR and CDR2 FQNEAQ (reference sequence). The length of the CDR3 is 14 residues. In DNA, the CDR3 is TGTGCCAGGAGCTTACCATTGGAGGGCGAGGCGCAGTATTTT. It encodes CARSLPLEGEAQYF. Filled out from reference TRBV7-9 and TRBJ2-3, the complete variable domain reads DTGVSQNPRHKITKRGQNVTFRCDPISEHNRLYWYRQTLGQGPEFLTYFQNEAQLEKSRLLSDRFSAERPKGSFSTLEIQRTEQGDSAMYLCARSLPLEGEAQYFGPGTRLTVL.

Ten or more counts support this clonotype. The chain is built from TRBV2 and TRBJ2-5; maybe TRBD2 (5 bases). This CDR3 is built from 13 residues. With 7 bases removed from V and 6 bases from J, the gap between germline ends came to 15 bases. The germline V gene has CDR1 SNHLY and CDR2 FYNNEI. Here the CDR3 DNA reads TGTGCCAGCACCCGGGCCCCGGGGAAGACCCAGTACTTC. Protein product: CASTRAPGKTQYF.

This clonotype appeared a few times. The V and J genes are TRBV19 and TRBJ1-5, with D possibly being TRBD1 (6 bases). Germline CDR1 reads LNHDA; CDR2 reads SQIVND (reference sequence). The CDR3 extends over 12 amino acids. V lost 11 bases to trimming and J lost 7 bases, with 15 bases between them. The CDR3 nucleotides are TGTGCCGCTCAGGGGTATGGACAGCCCCAGCATTTT. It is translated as CAAQGYGQPQHF.

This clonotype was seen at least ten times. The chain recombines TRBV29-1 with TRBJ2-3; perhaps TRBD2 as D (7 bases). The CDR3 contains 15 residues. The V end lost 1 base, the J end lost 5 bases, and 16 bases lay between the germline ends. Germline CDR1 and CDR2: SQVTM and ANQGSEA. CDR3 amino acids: CSVEVSGGAGDTQYF. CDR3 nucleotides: TGCAGCGTTGAAGTTAGTGGGGGGGCCGGAGATACGCAGTATTTT.

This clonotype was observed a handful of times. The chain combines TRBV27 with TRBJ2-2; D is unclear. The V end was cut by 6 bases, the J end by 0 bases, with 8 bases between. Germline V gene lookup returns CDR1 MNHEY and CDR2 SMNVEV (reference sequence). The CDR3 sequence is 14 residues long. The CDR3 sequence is CASRWAPNTGELFF. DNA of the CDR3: TGTGCCAGCAGATGGGCCCCGAACACCGGGGAGCTGTTTTTT.

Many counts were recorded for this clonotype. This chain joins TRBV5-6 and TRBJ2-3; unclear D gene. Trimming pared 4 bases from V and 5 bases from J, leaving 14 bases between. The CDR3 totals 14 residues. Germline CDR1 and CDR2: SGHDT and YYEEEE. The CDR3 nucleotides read TGTGCCAGCAGCCCATCGGACGCCGGAGATACGCAGTATTTT. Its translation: CASSPSDAGDTQYF.

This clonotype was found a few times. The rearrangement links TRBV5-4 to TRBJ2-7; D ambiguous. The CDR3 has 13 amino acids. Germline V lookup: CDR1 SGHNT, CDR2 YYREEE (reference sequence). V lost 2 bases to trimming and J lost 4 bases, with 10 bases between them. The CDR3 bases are TGTGCCAGCAGCTTCCACGGGCGGTACGAGCAGTACTTC. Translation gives CASSFHGRYEQYF.

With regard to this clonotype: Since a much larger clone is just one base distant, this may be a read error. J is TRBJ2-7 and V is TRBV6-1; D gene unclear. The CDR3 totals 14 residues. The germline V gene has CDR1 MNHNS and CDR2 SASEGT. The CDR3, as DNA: TGTGCCAGCAGTGAATTAGGCGGATCCTACGAGCGGTACTTC. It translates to CASSELGGSYERYF.

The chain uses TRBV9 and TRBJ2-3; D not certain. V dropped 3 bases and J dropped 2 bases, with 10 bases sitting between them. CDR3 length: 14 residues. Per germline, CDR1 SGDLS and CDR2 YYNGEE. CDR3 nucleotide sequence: TGTGCCAGCAGCGACGGATATGACACAGATACGCAGTATTTT. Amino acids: CASSDGYDTDTQYF.

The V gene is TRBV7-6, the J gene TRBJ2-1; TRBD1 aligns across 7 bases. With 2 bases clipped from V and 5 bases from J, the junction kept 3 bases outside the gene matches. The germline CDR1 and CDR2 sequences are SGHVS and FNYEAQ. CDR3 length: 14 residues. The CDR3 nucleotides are TGTGCCAGCAGCTTACGGGACAGTGACAATGAGCAGTTCTTC. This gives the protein CASSLRDSDNEQFF.

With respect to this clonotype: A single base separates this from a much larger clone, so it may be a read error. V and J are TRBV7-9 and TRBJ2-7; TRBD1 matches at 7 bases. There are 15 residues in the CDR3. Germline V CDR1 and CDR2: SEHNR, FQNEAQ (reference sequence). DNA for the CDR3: TGTGCCAGCAGCTTAATCGAGGGGGCGCGCCACGAGCTGTACTTC. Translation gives CASSLIEGARHELYF.